One sample yielded the 7 T cell receptor beta chains listed below, sequenced in a study of Ad26.COV2.S vaccination and SARS-CoV-2 variants. Stated treatment: around 19 received Ad26.COV2.S at low or high dose, single or two shots; roughly five received placebo; per-sample allocation not given. Sampling was done on day 63 after the first vaccine or placebo injection. Clones were sequenced by immunoSEQ multiplex PCR, and TCRdb holds only the in-frame ones, with some missing. The sample records about 400,000 clones, 75% to 90% being singletons. Sequencing used peripheral blood, obtained in a trial of Ad26.COV2.S vaccine versus placebo. The origin of the receptors is a person between 18 and 60 years old who received the Ad26.COV2.S COVID-19 vaccine or a placebo.

This chain connects TRBV2 to TRBJ2-3, with TRBD2 as a possible D gene (6 bases). The germline gives CDR1 SNHLY, CDR2 FYNNEI. Trimming stripped 4 bases from V and 4 bases from J, with 9 bases between. CDR3 length: 13 residues. CDR3: CASSVTGADTQYF. The CDR3 coding sequence is TGTGCCAGCAGTGTTACGGGAGCAGATACGCAGTATTTT.

The sample holds one count of this clone. The chain joins TRBV5-1 to TRBJ2-4; a possible D gene is TRBD2 (5 bases). Germline CDR1 and CDR2: SGHRS and YFSETQ. Trimming shortened V by 0 bases and J by 6 bases, and 10 bases separated the two germline ends. The CDR3 extends over 14 amino acids. CDR3 in amino acids: CASSLGGEPNIQYF. CDR3 in DNA: TGCGCCAGCAGCTTGGGTGGGGAGCCAAACATTCAGTACTTC.

J is TRBJ2-5 and V is TRBV5-1; 8 nucleotides align to TRBD1. Germline trimming cut 5 bases from V and 5 bases from J; bases unmatched to any gene: 8. The V gene's germline CDR1 is SGHRS and CDR2 YFSETQ. The CDR3 totals 14 residues. The CDR3 sequence is CASRTGQGTETQYF. The DNA for the CDR3 is TGCGCCAGCAGAACTGGACAGGGAACGGAGACCCAGTACTTC.

The chain links TRBV4-2 to TRBJ1-2; no clear D. This CDR3 spans 15 amino acids. Germline V CDR1 and CDR2: LGHNA, YNFKEQ. V lost 0 bases, J lost 4 bases, and 12 bases lay in between. CDR3 nucleotides: TGTGCCAGCAGCCAAGATTTTGGCAGGCTCTATGGCTACACCTTC. Translating gives CASSQDFGRLYGYTF.

The chain is built from TRBV12-3 or TRBV12-4 and TRBJ2-1; 9 positions match TRBD1. This CDR3 comprises 11 residues. V gave up 6 bases and J gave up 14 bases; unmatched junction bases: 5. CDR3 protein: CASSLGTGKFF. The CDR3 nucleotides read TGTGCCAGCAGCCTAGGGACAGGGAAGTTCTTC.

V and J are TRBV19 and TRBJ2-1; the match to TRBD2 covers 14 bases. Trimming took 1 base from V and 7 from J; bases not matched to a gene: 6. Germline V gene lookup returns CDR1 LNHDA and CDR2 SQIVND (reference sequence). CDR3 length: 17 residues. CDR3 in DNA: TGTGCCAGTAGTATAGCCCGACTAGCGGGAGGGCATAATGAGCAGTTCTTC. Residues: CASSIARLAGGHNEQFF. Full variable domain (remainder filled in from reference TRBV19 and TRBJ2-1): DGGITQSPKYLFRKEGQNVTLSCEQNLNHDAMYWYRQDPGQGLRLIYYSQIVNDFQKGDIAEGYSVSREKKESFPLTVTSAQKNPTAFYLCASSIARLAGGHNEQFFGPGTRLTVL.

CDR3 amino acids: CASSFKVRDQQFF. In DNA, the CDR3 is TGTGCCAGCAGCTTTAAAGTCAGGGACCAGCAGTTCTTC. V is TRBV7-9 and J is TRBJ2-1; either TRBD1 or TRBD2 may supply D (5 bases each). Germline CDR1 is SEHNR and CDR2 is FQNEAQ (reference sequence). Trimming removed 3 bases from V and 11 bases from J, with 14 bases in between. The CDR3 has 13 amino acids.